The clone carrying this T cell receptor beta chain was seen repeatedly, ten times or more. Its antigen remains unidentified. The sample originates from a study of CD8 T cells in ankylosing spondylitis. Study-level points and caveats: Some motif variants had been reported before (in reactive arthritis synovial fluid and blood). The clones that were linked to disease were reported to be significantly enriched in matched synovial fluid samples from ankylosing spondylitis patients. Peripheral blood samples showed relatively rare disease-linked clones, and these clones were CD8+.

A quantitative 5'-RACE method, one with molecular barcodes, was used to make TCR beta libraries. TCRdb redid the calling of the 5' RACE reads with MiXCR, one entry per CDR3 protein. Among 250,000 to 400,000 distinct CDR3 sequences listed, 11% were seen once. This receptor was taken from a female donor with ankylosing spondylitis or in good health (not recorded which). What was sequenced was blood, either unsorted or a sorted T cell fraction (not recorded which).

The CDR3 sequence: CASSFAANQETQYF. DNA of the CDR3: TGCGCCAGCAGCTTTGCCGCTAACCAAGAGACCCAGTACTTC. The gene calls are TRBV5-1 and TRBJ2-5, with unresolved D. This CDR3 spans 14 amino acids. V lost 2 bases to trimming and J lost 0 bases, with 8 bases between them. Germline V lookup: CDR1 SGHRS, CDR2 YFSETQ.